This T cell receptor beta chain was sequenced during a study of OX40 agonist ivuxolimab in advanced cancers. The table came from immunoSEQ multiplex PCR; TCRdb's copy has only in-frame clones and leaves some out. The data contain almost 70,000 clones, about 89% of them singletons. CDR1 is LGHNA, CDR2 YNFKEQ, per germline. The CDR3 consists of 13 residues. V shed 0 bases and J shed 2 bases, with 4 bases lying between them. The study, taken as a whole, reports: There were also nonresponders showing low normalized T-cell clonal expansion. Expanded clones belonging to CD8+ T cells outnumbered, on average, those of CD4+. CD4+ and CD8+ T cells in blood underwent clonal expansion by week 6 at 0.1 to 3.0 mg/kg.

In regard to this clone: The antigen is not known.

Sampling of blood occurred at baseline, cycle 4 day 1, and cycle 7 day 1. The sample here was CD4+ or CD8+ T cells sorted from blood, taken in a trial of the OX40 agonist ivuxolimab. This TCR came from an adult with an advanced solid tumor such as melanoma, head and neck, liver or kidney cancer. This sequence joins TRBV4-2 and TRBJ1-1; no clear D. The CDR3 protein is CASSQEDNTEAFF. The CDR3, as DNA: TGTGCCAGCAGCCAAGAAGACAACACTGAAGCTTTCTTT.